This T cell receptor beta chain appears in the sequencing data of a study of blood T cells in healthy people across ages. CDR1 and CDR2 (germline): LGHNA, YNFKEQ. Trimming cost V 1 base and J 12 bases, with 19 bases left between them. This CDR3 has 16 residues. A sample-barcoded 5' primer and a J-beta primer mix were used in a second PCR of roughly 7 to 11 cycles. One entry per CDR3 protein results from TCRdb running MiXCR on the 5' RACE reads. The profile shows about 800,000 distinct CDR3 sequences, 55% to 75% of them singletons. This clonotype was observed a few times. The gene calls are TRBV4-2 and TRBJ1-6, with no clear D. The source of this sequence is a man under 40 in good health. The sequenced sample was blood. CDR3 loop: CASSQAQSGPTEPLHF. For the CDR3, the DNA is TGTGCCAGCAGCCAAGCCCAATCCGGCCCCACAGAACCCCTCCACTTT.